This TCR beta chain originates from a study of blood T cell repertoires in COVID-19. This clone has only one observation. J lost 6 bases, V lost 4 bases, and 8 bases had no gene match. Germline V lookup: CDR1 SEHNR, CDR2 FQNEAQ (reference sequence). This CDR3 comprises 15 residues. Generated by immunoSEQ multiplex PCR, the TCRdb table keeps only in-frame clones and is missing some. The sample has just over 150,000 clones; roughly 82% are singletons. Sequenced sample: peripheral blood. This receptor was obtained from a woman between 40 and 55 years old with COVID-19, enrolled during active disease. The gene calls are TRBV7-9 and TRBJ1-2, with TRBD1 matching over 10 bases. In nucleotides, the CDR3 is TGTGCCAGCAGCTCCCACGGACAGGGGGTAAATGGCTACACCTTC. Protein: CASSSHGQGVNGYTF.